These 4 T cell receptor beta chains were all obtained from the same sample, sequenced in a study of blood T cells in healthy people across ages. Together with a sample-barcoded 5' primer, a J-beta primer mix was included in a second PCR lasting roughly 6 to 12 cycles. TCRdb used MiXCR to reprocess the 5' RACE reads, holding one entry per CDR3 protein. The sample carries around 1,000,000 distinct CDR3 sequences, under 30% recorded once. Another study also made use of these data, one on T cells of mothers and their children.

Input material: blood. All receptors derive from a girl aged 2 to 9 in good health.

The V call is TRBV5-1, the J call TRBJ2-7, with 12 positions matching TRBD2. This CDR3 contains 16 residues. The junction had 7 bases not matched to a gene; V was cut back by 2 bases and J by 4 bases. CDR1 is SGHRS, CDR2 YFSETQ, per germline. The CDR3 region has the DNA TGCGCCAGCAGCTTAGAGACTAGCGGGAGTGGTTACGAGCAGTACTTC. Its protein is CASSLETSGSGYEQYF.

The CDR3 loop is CASSQERDSPANYGYTF. DNA of the CDR3: TGTGCCAGCAGCCAAGAACGAGACAGCCCCGCGAACTATGGCTACACCTTC. The chain couples TRBV4-2 to TRBJ1-2, with D possibly being TRBD1 (5 bases). This CDR3 is 17 amino acids long. V was shortened by 0 bases and J by 2 bases, with 16 bases between the two germline ends. Looked up from germline, CDR1 is LGHNA and CDR2 is YNFKEQ.

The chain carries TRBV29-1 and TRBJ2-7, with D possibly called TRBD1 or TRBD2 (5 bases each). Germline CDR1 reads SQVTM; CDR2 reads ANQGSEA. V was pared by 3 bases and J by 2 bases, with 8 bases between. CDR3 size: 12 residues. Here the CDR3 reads CSVERGPYEQYF. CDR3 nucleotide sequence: TGCAGCGTTGAGAGGGGCCCCTACGAGCAGTACTTC.

CDR3 sequence: CASSYSGDGGYTF. CDR3 DNA: TGTGCCAGCAGTTACTCAGGGGATGGAGGCTACACCTTC. The chain couples TRBV6-5 to TRBJ1-2, with D possibly being TRBD1 (5 bases). The CDR3 is made up of 13 amino acids. Germline V gene data show CDR1 as MNHEY and CDR2 as SVGAGI. Deletions cut 0 bases from V and 8 bases from J, with 10 bases between.